The table lists the clone carrying this TCR beta chain with many counts. TCRdb processed the 5' RACE reads anew with MiXCR; each CDR3 protein has one entry. The sample holds about 77,000 distinct CDR3 sequences, about 15% seen once. From germline, CDR1 is MNHNY and CDR2 SVGAGI (reference sequence). The J segment lost 6 bases and the V segment lost 8 bases, leaving 19 bases of the junction unmatched. The CDR3 is 17 residues long. This record comes from a study of early T cells in non-severe SARS-CoV-2 infection. This TCR was recovered from an adult who was a healthcare worker with PCR-confirmed SARS-CoV-2 infection or an uninfected control (not recorded which). Sequenced: whole blood. The rearrangement uses TRBV6-6 and TRBJ1-5; the match to TRBD1 covers 7 bases. DNA for the CDR3: TGTGCCAGCTTAAACACCGCGGGACCAGGGGGATCTCAGCCCCAGCATTTT. Its translation is CASLNTAGPGGSQPQHF.